One and the same sample provided the 28 T cell receptor beta chains below, sequenced in a study of T cells in Graves' hyperthyroidism and ophthalmopathy. The CDR3 regions of TCR beta were amplified from RNA transcripts. The TCR CDR3 first-round RT-PCR relied on the HTBI primer set. MiXCR, run by TCRdb on the multiplex PCR reads, gives a single entry per CDR3 protein. This sample has 600,000 to 700,000 distinct CDR3 sequences; 45% occur once, and the top ten carry less than 9%. Sequenced sample: peripheral blood or thyroid tissue (not recorded which). The source of these receptors is an adult man with Graves' disease, either hyperthyroidism or ophthalmopathy (not recorded which).

V gene TRBV5-1 combines with J gene TRBJ1-2; maybe TRBD1 (5 bases). Germline loops: CDR1 SGHRS, CDR2 YFSETQ. The germline V and J ends were trimmed by 3 bases and 5 bases, with 14 bases remaining between them. The CDR3 contains 14 residues. The CDR3 is CASSSKGTDYGYTF. CDR3 nucleotides: TGCGCCAGCAGCTCAAAGGGGACGGATTATGGCTACACCTTC.

With regard to this clonotype: This sequence may be a read error, since a much larger clone differs from it by one base. The J gene is TRBJ1-4, the V gene TRBV2, with 10 nucleotides matching TRBD1. V was pared by 7 bases and J by 8 bases, with 7 bases of the junction left unmatched. This CDR3 is 14 amino acids long. CDR1 and CDR2 (germline): SNHLY, FYNNEI. This chain's CDR3 is CASNLDRGEEKLFF. Here the CDR3 DNA reads TGTGCCAGCAACTTGGACAGGGGGGAAGAAAAACTGTTTTTT.

About this clonotype itself: This sequence may be a read error, since a much larger clone differs from it by one base. This chain joins TRBV29-1 and TRBJ1-4; D not certain. Germline CDR1 SQVTM, CDR2 ANQGSEA. V shed 7 bases and J shed 4 bases, with 7 bases lying between them. The CDR3 has 11 residues. The CDR3 here is CSGWNNEKLFF. CDR3 DNA: TGCAGCGGTTGGAATAATGAAAAACTGTTTTTT.

A few counts support this clonotype. J is TRBJ2-3 and V is TRBV7-6, with D uncertain. Germline CDR1 reads SGHVS; CDR2 reads FNYEAQ. The CDR3 covers 17 residues. V shed 1 base and J shed 0 bases, with 14 bases lying between them. The CDR3 spells CASSLGGRAASTDTQYF. CDR3 nucleotide sequence: TGTGCCAGCAGCTTAGGTGGTCGGGCTGCTAGCACAGATACGCAGTATTTT. The variable domain in full, with the rest retrieved from reference TRBV7-6 and TRBJ2-3, is GAGVSQSPRYKVTKRGQDVALRCDPISGHVSLYWYRQALGQGPEFLTYFNYEAQQDKSGLPNDRFSAERPEGSISTLTIQRTEQRDSAMYRCASSLGGRAASTDTQYFGPGTRLTVL.

On this clonotype itself: A read error is possible here, since a much larger clone lies one base away. This chain joins TRBV10-3 and TRBJ2-7; perhaps TRBD1 as D (6 bases). Germline CDR1 is ENHRY and CDR2 is SYGVKD. This CDR3 spans 15 amino acids. The DNA of the CDR3 is TGTGCCATCAGGGAGTCGAGGCAGGGGTTCGGCGAGCAGTACTTC. This translates into CAIRESRQGFGEQYF.

The CDR3 is CSVGHSTEAFF. CDR3 nucleotides: TGCAGCGTTGGGCATAGCACTGAAGCTTTCTTT. The rearrangement uses TRBV29-1 and TRBJ1-1; D unclear. Germline-derived CDR1 and CDR2 are SQVTM and ANQGSEA. The CDR3 is made up of 11 amino acids. The V and J ends lost 4 bases and 4 bases respectively, with 7 bases between them.

The chain has TRBV28 and TRBJ1-5; D remains ambiguous. V lost 6 bases to trimming and J lost 0 bases, with 18 bases between them. The CDR3 covers 17 residues. Germline V CDR1 and CDR2: MDHEN, SYDVKM. The CDR3 protein is CASREFGGLNSNQPQHF. The DNA for the CDR3 is TGTGCCAGCAGGGAGTTCGGTGGGCTCAATAGCAATCAGCCCCAGCATTTT. The whole variable domain, remainder taken from reference TRBV28 and TRBJ1-5, is DVKVTQSSRYLVKRTGEKVFLECVQDMDHENMFWYRQDPGLGLRLIYFSYDVKMKEKGDIPEGYSVSREKKERFSLILESASTNQTSMYLCASREFGGLNSNQPQHFGDGTRLSIL.

On this clonotype itself: One base away lies a much larger clone, so this may be a sequencing read error. V usage is TRBV29-1 and J usage is TRBJ1-2, with TRBD1 matching 7 bases. The ends lost 4 bases at V and 4 bases at J; junction bases unmatched: 9. This CDR3 contains 14 residues. In germline, CDR1 is SQVTM, CDR2 ANQGSEA. The CDR3 DNA follows: TGCAGCGTTGTGATCAGGGGGACGAGCTATGGCTACACCTTC. It codes for CSVVIRGTSYGYTF.

A remark on this clonotype: This sequence may be a read error, since a much larger clone differs from it by one base. The chain uses TRBV10-2 and TRBJ1-2; D unresolved. The CDR3 length is 13 residues. Germline CDR1 reads WSHSY; CDR2 reads SAAADI. CDR3 amino acids: CASIEFTGSVVTF. DNA of the CDR3: TGCGCCAGCATTGAGTTTACGGGCTCGGTTGTCACCTTC.

This clonotype turned up a few times. The chain couples TRBV20-1 to TRBJ2-6, with D perhaps matching TRBD1 (6 bases). Germline V gene sequence: CDR1 DFQATT, CDR2 SNEGSKA (reference sequence). Trimming pared 5 bases from V and 0 bases from J, leaving 14 bases between. The CDR3 consists of 16 residues. Here the CDR3 reads CSAARTVSSGANVLTF. The CDR3 coding sequence is TGCAGTGCTGCCCGGACAGTTAGCTCTGGGGCCAACGTCCTGACTTTC.

This chain joins TRBV20-1 and TRBJ2-6; D gene ambiguous. The CDR3 contains 13 residues. Germline V gene lookup returns CDR1 DFQATT and CDR2 SNEGSKA (reference sequence). Trimming pared 1 base from V and 5 bases from J, leaving 6 bases between. Written as DNA, the CDR3 is TGCAGTGCTAGAGTGGGCTGGGCCAACGTCCTGACTTTC. Its translation is CSARVGWANVLTF.

To note about this clonotype: A much larger clone is a single base away; this may be a read error. The V call is TRBV10-2, the J call TRBJ2-7, with 10 bases fitting TRBD2. V was clipped by 6 bases and J by 6 bases; unmatched bases: 8. Germline CDR1 and CDR2: WSHSY and SAAADI. This CDR3 is built from 14 residues. CDR3 nucleotide sequence: TGCGCCAGCAGACCGGGACTAGCGCCGTGCGAGCAGTACTTC. Its protein is CASRPGLAPCEQYF.

The rearrangement links TRBV20-1 to TRBJ2-7; 13 positions match TRBD2. This CDR3 is built from 14 residues. Germline values: CDR1 DFQATT, CDR2 SNEGSKA (reference sequence). V dropped 5 bases and J dropped 7; count of bases not matched to a gene: 8. DNA for the CDR3: TGCAGTGCTCCCGGACTAGCGGGAGCGGGTGAGCAGTACTTC. Its protein product is CSAPGLAGAGEQYF.

This clonotype appeared a few times. The rearrangement links TRBV7-9 to TRBJ2-7, with TRBD2 matching over 8 bases. The CDR3 is 15 residues long. Germline CDR1 is SEHNR and CDR2 is FQNEAQ (reference sequence). Losses at the gene ends were 6 bases for V and 3 bases for J; bases not matched to a gene: 10. The CDR3 nucleotides are TGTGCCAGCAGGGGAACTAGCGGACAAGACTACGAGCAGTACTTC. Protein: CASRGTSGQDYEQYF.

The chain links TRBV10-3 to TRBJ2-2, with 8 bases lining up with TRBD2. The V gene end was trimmed by 7 bases and the J gene end by 7 bases; junction bases not matched to a gene: 8. The germline gives CDR1 ENHRY, CDR2 SYGVKD. There are 14 residues in the CDR3. The CDR3 reads CAITLGTRDGELFF. CDR3 nucleotides: TGTGCCATCACCCTGGGGACTAGAGACGGGGAGCTGTTTTTT.

This clonotype was seen repeatedly, ten times or more. The J gene is TRBJ1-3, the V gene TRBV24-1, with D tentatively TRBD1 (5 bases). With 5 bases removed from V and 0 bases from J, the gap between germline ends came to 13 bases. This CDR3 has 16 residues. Germline-derived CDR1 and CDR2 are KGHDR and SFDVKD. This CDR3 is CATSAGDVGSGNTIYF. CDR3 bases: TGTGCCACCAGTGCGGGGGATGTAGGCTCTGGAAACACCATATATTTT.

This clonotype was counted ten times or more. The V call is TRBV2, the J call TRBJ2-7, with unresolved D. V lost 7 bases to trimming and J lost 5 bases, with 18 bases between them. The germline CDR1 and CDR2 sequences are SNHLY and FYNNEI. The CDR3 sequence is 14 residues long. The CDR3 coding sequence is TGTGCCAGCATCCCCATAGGGAAGGGCGACGAGCAGTACTTC. Translation gives CASIPIGKGDEQYF.

The genes are TRBV5-1 and TRBJ1-1; no clear D gene. This CDR3 is built from 15 residues. The germline gives CDR1 SGHRS, CDR2 YFSETQ. V was trimmed by 0 bases and J by 4 bases, leaving 13 bases between them. This CDR3 reads CASSLEWRGVTEAFF. The DNA of the CDR3 is TGCGCCAGCAGCTTGGAGTGGCGCGGGGTCACTGAAGCTTTCTTT.

This clonotype has a handful of counts. The chain carries TRBV12-3 or TRBV12-4 and TRBJ1-1; D possibly corresponds to TRBD1 (5 bases). The ends were cut back, 5 bases at V and 0 bases at J, with 7 bases in the middle. The CDR3 sequence is 13 residues long. The CDR3 spells CASSIQVNTEAFF. In DNA form, the CDR3 reads TGTGCCAGCAGTATACAGGTGAACACTGAAGCTTTCTTT.

This clonotype was observed a handful of times. The chain uses TRBV5-6 and TRBJ1-1, with D maybe TRBD1 (5 bases). Germline V gives CDR1 SGHDT, CDR2 YYEEEE. V was cut by 0 bases and J by 4 bases, with 19 bases left in between. This CDR3 comprises 17 residues. Here the CDR3 reads CASSLAGTFGRSTEAFF. As DNA, the CDR3 is TGTGCCAGCAGCTTGGCCGGGACCTTTGGTAGATCCACTGAAGCTTTCTTT.

This chain joins TRBV20-1 and TRBJ2-5; D is possibly TRBD1 or TRBD2 (5 bases each). Between the trimmed V and J ends, which lost 0 bases and 5 bases, there was a span of 16 bases. Germline-derived CDR1 and CDR2 are DFQATT and SNEGSKA (reference sequence). The CDR3 spans 15 residues. This CDR3 reads CSARDVRGKRETQYF. The CDR3 region has the DNA TGCAGTGCTAGAGATGTTCGGGGCAAGAGGGAGACCCAGTACTTC.

The chain couples TRBV25-1 to TRBJ1-2; D gene uncertain. The length of the CDR3 is 14 residues. V lost 5 bases, J lost 1 base, and 11 bases lay in between. The germline CDR1 and CDR2 sequences are MGHDK and SYGVNS. In nucleotides, the CDR3 is TGTGCCAGCAGTAAACCGGGCCTTAACTATGGCTACACCTTC. It codes for CASSKPGLNYGYTF.

The V gene is TRBV7-9, the J gene TRBJ2-7; a weak D match, TRBD2 (6 bases). Germline lookup yields CDR1 SEHNR and CDR2 FQNEAQ (reference sequence). The CDR3 is made up of 17 amino acids. V was pared by 0 bases and J by 6 bases, with 21 bases between. CDR3 in amino acids: CASSLAIGGPGLSEQYF. Here the CDR3 DNA reads TGTGCCAGCAGCTTAGCGATCGGGGGACCTGGATTGTCCGAGCAGTACTTC.

Concerning this clonotype itself: Given a much more abundant clone one base away, this may be a read error. CDR3 sequence (DNA): TGCGCCAGCAGCCAAGTGGACAGGCTTTCACCCCTCCACTTT. It specifies CASSQVDRLSPLHF. V is TRBV4-3 and J is TRBJ1-6; TRBD1 matches at 7 bases. V lost 1 base to trimming and J lost 9 bases; unmatched junction nucleotides: 3. CDR1 is LGHNA, CDR2 YSLEER, per germline. CDR3 length: 14 residues.

At least ten counts were recorded for this clonotype. The J gene is TRBJ1-1, the V gene TRBV29-1; no clear D. This CDR3 contains 12 residues. The germline V and J ends were trimmed by 6 bases and 0 bases, with 8 bases remaining between them. The germline V gene has CDR1 SQVTM and CDR2 ANQGSEA. CDR3 sequence: CSVDSMNTEAFF. CDR3 in DNA: TGCAGCGTGGACTCAATGAACACTGAAGCTTTCTTT.

Points on this clonotype: A much larger clone sits a single nucleotide away, making a read error possible. This sequence joins TRBV7-8 and TRBJ2-7; D is perhaps TRBD1 (5 bases). The CDR3 spans 12 residues. Germline CDR1 reads SGHVS; CDR2 reads FQNEAQ. CDR3 amino acids: CASRSDSSERYF. The CDR3 nucleotides read TGTGCCAGCAGGAGCGACAGCTCCGAGCGGTACTTC.

The V call is TRBV15, the J call TRBJ1-2; D unresolved. The CDR3 length is 14 residues. The ends were cut back, 5 bases at V and 5 bases at J, with 15 bases in the middle. Germline CDR1 LNHNV, CDR2 YYDKDF (reference sequence). This CDR3 is CATSLISGGYGYTF. The CDR3 nucleotides are TGTGCCACCAGCTTAATCTCTGGAGGATATGGCTACACCTTC.

There are many counts of this clonotype. The chain is built from TRBV2 and TRBJ2-5; D may match TRBD1 or TRBD2 (5 bases each). V lost 3 bases and J 1 base, leaving 9 bases between the germline ends. The CDR3 spans 14 residues. CDR1 and CDR2 (germline): SNHLY, FYNNEI. This chain's CDR3 is CASSEFGAQETQYF. The CDR3 region has the DNA TGTGCCAGCAGTGAGTTCGGGGCCCAAGAGACCCAGTACTTC.